This T cell receptor (beta chain) was sequenced during a study of blood T cell repertoires in COVID-19. Across the study: COVID-19 samples from acute and convalescent phases originated in the United States, Italy and Spain.

As originally analysed: Amplification with reference gene primers provided the estimates of nucleated cell counts. Sequencing used immunoSEQ multiplex PCR; TCRdb keeps in-frame clones, though not all of them. V, J and clone size derive from that table, while D and trimming were established from the DNA sequence. This repertoire shows roughly 340,000 clones, around nine tenths found once; its top ten account for roughly 3.5%. Trimming took 1 base from V and 8 from J, leaving 14 bases between them. Germline V gives CDR1 MNHNS, CDR2 SASEGT. The CDR3 covers 15 residues. Sequenced sample: peripheral blood. The chain joins TRBV6-1 to TRBJ1-4; D not certain. This clonotype originated in a woman in her late teens or twenties who had recovered from COVID-19. The CDR3 here is CASSEGAGRFEKLFF. The CDR3 coding sequence is TGTGCCAGCAGTGAAGGGGCCGGAAGGTTCGAAAAACTGTTTTTT.